This record looks at one T cell receptor (beta chain) sequence and its context. This record belongs to a study of T cell responses to AZD1222 COVID-19 vaccine. The protocol was immunoSEQ multiplex PCR, while the TCRdb copy is restricted to in-frame clones and leaves out a portion. Of some 200,000 clones in the sample, roughly 90% were seen once. Germline V lookup: CDR1 SGHTA, CDR2 FQGNSA. V was shortened by 1 base and J by 6 bases, with 8 bases between the two germline ends. The CDR3 contains 13 residues. The rearrangement joins TRBV7-2 to TRBJ2-3; TRBD2 is a possible D gene (5 bases). The sequenced sample was peripheral blood, obtained 28 days after the second AZD1222 dose. The TCR originated in an adult who received the AZD1222 COVID-19 vaccine. The CDR3 coding sequence is TGTGCCAGCAGCTTAGGTCGCGGGGATACGCAGTATTTT. It yields the protein CASSLGRGDTQYF.